Listed here is a single TCR beta chain. This sample was taken from a study of blood T cell repertoires in COVID-19. Study-wide context: Some COVID-19 samples were acute and others convalescent; all came from the United States, Italy and Spain.

Participants were aged about 18 to 100 years from about 25 US areas. Exposed enrollees encountered a COVID-19 case at some point within 2 weeks before study entry. Methods used by the authors: Reference gene primer amplification in the assay estimated nucleated cell counts. Clones were read by immunoSEQ multiplex PCR, and TCRdb kept only the in-frame ones, dropping some. V and J calls and clone size are given by that table; D and trimming were obtained from the DNA. The table shows roughly 240,000 clones, with around 82% occurring only once. Sequencing was carried out using PBMCs or T cells enriched from blood (not recorded which). The receptor's source is a woman aged 40 to 50 who had been exposed to COVID-19.

The CDR3 sequence: CASSDGGQPQHF. For the CDR3, the DNA is TGTGCCAGCAGCGACGGGGGTCAGCCCCAGCATTTT. This chain joins TRBV7-9 and TRBJ1-5; D possibly corresponds to TRBD1 (5 bases). The V end was cut by 5 bases, the J end by 6 bases, with 8 bases between. The CDR3 extends over 12 amino acids. Germline CDR1 is SEHNR and CDR2 is FQNEAQ (reference sequence).